Sequencing of this TCR beta chain was carried out in a study of blood T cell repertoires in COVID-19. Background on the study: The cDNA or gDNA used as material had been derived from T cells, B-cell-depleted T cells, or PBMCs.

Between the trimmed V and J ends, which lost 5 bases and 5 bases, there was a span of 24 bases. Germline CDR1 reads LNHNV; CDR2 reads YYDKDF (reference sequence). There are 17 residues in the CDR3. Using immunoSEQ multiplex PCR, the repertoire was profiled, and TCRdb retains in-frame clones only, with some absent. The data hold roughly 280,000 clones, with 89% observed a single time. The sequenced material came from peripheral blood. The source is a man in his fifties or sixties with acute or convalescent COVID-19. The chain employs TRBV15 and TRBJ2-5; maybe TRBD1 (7 bases). CDR3 nucleotides: TGTGCCACCAGCCTCACACCAAGACAGGGAGGTGGGGAGACCCAGTACTTC. Its protein is CATSLTPRQGGGETQYF.